These 15 T cell receptor beta chains were all obtained from the same sample, sequenced in a study of beta chain features in type 1 diabetes. The whole isolated RNA underwent reverse transcription, so sequencing captured expressed TCRB transcripts. This table comes from immunoSEQ multiplex PCR, and its TCRdb copy is limited to in-frame clones, with some not included. The repertoire includes some 270,000 clones, approximately 11% of them detected once, and around 0.018% sits in the top ten. Study-wide results and limits: Shortening of TCRB CDR3s, moderate but significant, appeared in all four CD4+ subsets of Type 1 diabetes patients.

These receptors have no known antigen. The specimen was naive CD4+ T cells from blood. Receptor source: a man younger than 40 with type 1 diabetes.

This clone was found a few times. This chain uses TRBV5-4 with TRBJ2-7; tentatively, D is TRBD2 (5 bases). The CDR3 has 15 residues. Trimming shortened V by 2 bases and J by 5 bases, and 17 bases separated the two germline ends. Per germline, CDR1 SGHNT and CDR2 YYREEE (reference sequence). CDR3 coding DNA: TGTGCCAGCAGCTTAAGAACCAGGCGGGTTGACGAGCAGTACTTC. Translated, it gives CASSLRTRRVDEQYF.

This clone was seen only a few times. The V and J genes are TRBV4-3 and TRBJ1-2, with unresolved D. This CDR3 spans 13 amino acids. V lost 3 bases and J lost 4, with 9 bases in between. Germline values: CDR1 LGHNA, CDR2 YSLEER. The chain's CDR3 is CASSQEVAYGYTF. CDR3 nucleotide sequence: TGCGCCAGCAGCCAGGAGGTAGCCTATGGCTACACCTTC.

The chain has TRBV5-6 and TRBJ1-6; no firm D call. Trimming took off 2 bases at V and 6 bases at J, with 9 bases between the two ends. The CDR3 spans 14 residues. CDR1 and CDR2 (germline): SGHDT, YYEEEE. The DNA of the CDR3 is TGTGCCAGCAGCTTCGGAGACCGTAATTCACCCCTCCACTTT. Protein sequence: CASSFGDRNSPLHF.

The gene calls are TRBV2 and TRBJ2-2; D possibly corresponds to TRBD2 (5 bases). This CDR3 comprises 15 residues. V gave up 4 bases and J gave up 2 bases, with 11 bases separating them. Germline lookup yields CDR1 SNHLY and CDR2 FYNNEI. The CDR3 spells CASSAQGGNTGELFF. CDR3 bases: TGTGCCAGCAGTGCTCAAGGAGGAAACACCGGGGAGCTGTTTTTT.

This clone was observed a handful of times. In nucleotides, the CDR3 is TGTGCCAGCACCGGTAGCGGGGTGGAGACCCAGTACTTC. Amino acids: CASTGSGVETQYF. The chain combines TRBV2 with TRBJ2-5; TRBD2 matches at 8 bases. Germline assignment: CDR1 SNHLY and CDR2 FYNNEI. The CDR3 length is 13 residues. V shed 7 bases and J 5 bases; nucleotides not matched to a gene: 6. The full variable domain, in which reference TRBV2 and TRBJ2-5 provide the parts outside the CDR3, is EPEVTQTPSHQVTQMGQEVILRCVPISNHLYFYWYRQILGQKVEFLVSFYNNEISEKSEIFDDQFSVERPDGSNFTLKIRSTKLEDSAMYFCASTGSGVETQYFGPGTRLLVL.

This clone has a handful of counts. The rearrangement links TRBV7-2 to TRBJ2-1; TRBD2 aligns across 11 bases. J lost 7 bases, V lost 4 bases, and 6 bases had no gene match. There are 15 residues in the CDR3. Germline V gene lookup returns CDR1 SGHTA and CDR2 FQGNSA. CDR3 nucleotide sequence: TGTGCCAGCAGCTCCTTAGCGGGGGGGTGGAATGAGCAGTTCTTC. Translated: CASSSLAGGWNEQFF. Complete variable domain (other parts from reference TRBV7-2 and TRBJ2-1): GAGVSQSPSNKVTEKGKDVELRCDPISGHTALYWYRQSLGQGLEFLIYFQGNSAPDKSGLPSDRFSAERTGGSVSTLTIQRTQQEDSAVYLCASSSLAGGWNEQFFGPGTRLTVL.

There are a few counts of this clone. V and J are TRBV19 and TRBJ1-5, with D tentatively TRBD1 (5 bases). This CDR3 region has 12 residues. CDR1 is LNHDA, CDR2 SQIVND, per germline (reference sequence). As DNA, the CDR3 is TGTAGGGCGGGGGATGGCAATCAGCCCCAGCATTTT. Amino acids: CRAGDGNQPQHF.

The chain is built from TRBV19 and TRBJ2-6; 9 bases align to TRBD1. Germline CDR1 reads LNHDA; CDR2 reads SQIVND (reference sequence). With V trimmed by 6 bases and J by 0 bases, 6 bases remained unmatched. This CDR3 is 17 amino acids long. The DNA for the CDR3 is TGTGCCAGTAGCCTACAGGGGGCTAACTCTGGGGCCAACGTCCTGACTTTC. It translates to CASSLQGANSGANVLTF.

V and J are TRBV21-1 and TRBJ1-1. TRBV21-1 has pseudogene status. The CDR3 covers 13 residues. The CDR3: CASSRGGVAEAFF. The CDR3 DNA follows: TGTGCCAGCAGCAGAGGAGGGGTCGCTGAAGCTTTCTTT.

This clone was found a few times. The chain has TRBV5-1 and TRBJ1-6; D is undetermined. CDR3 length: 16 amino acids. The V end was cut by 0 bases, the J end by 2 bases, with 9 bases between. CDR1 and CDR2 from the germline V gene are SGHRS and YFSETQ. The CDR3 DNA sequence: TGCGCCAGCAGCTTGGCGGGGATCCCCTATAATTCACCCCTCCACTTT. Translation gives CASSLAGIPYNSPLHF.

The chain recombines TRBV15 with TRBJ2-3, with 9 bases that match TRBD1. Losses at the gene ends were 4 bases for V and 2 bases for J; bases not matched to a gene: 7. The CDR3 sequence is 16 residues long. The germline V gene has CDR1 LNHNV and CDR2 YYDKDF (reference sequence). The CDR3 coding sequence is TGTGCCACCAGCACGGACAGGGGTCGGGTCACAGATACGCAGTATTTT. This encodes CATSTDRGRVTDTQYF.

The sample holds a few counts of this clone. The chain has TRBV30 and TRBJ2-2; 9 bases map to TRBD1. Per the germline V gene, CDR1 is GTSNPN and CDR2 is SVGIG (reference sequence). The CDR3 is 13 residues long. V shed 1 base and J 13 bases; nucleotides not matched to a gene: 7. The CDR3 bases are TGTGCCTGGAGTGATAACCGGGACAGGGCGCTGTTTTTT. As protein: CAWSDNRDRALFF.

The chain is built from TRBV7-3 and TRBJ2-6, with no clear D. V lost 5 bases to trimming and J lost 2 bases, with 16 bases between them. CDR3 length: 17 residues. The germline gives CDR1 SGHTA, CDR2 FQGTGA. CDR3 protein: CASSRGPARPGANVLTF. The DNA of the CDR3 is TGTGCCAGCAGCCGCGGCCCCGCGCGCCCTGGGGCCAACGTCCTGACTTTC.

This clone was counted between two and nine times. The chain joins TRBV27 to TRBJ2-3; a weak D match, TRBD1 (5 bases). V was clipped by 5 bases and J by 2 bases, with 17 bases between them. Per germline, CDR1 MNHEY and CDR2 SMNVEV (reference sequence). The CDR3 extends over 16 amino acids. CDR3 DNA: TGTGCCAGCAGTCCCCTATCAGGCGGACACACAGATACGCAGTATTTT. It is translated as CASSPLSGGHTDTQYF.

This clone was counted only a few times. The chain combines TRBV7-8 with TRBJ2-1; D is undetermined. Germline CDR1 SGHVS, CDR2 FQNEAQ. V dropped 4 bases and J dropped 3 bases, with 10 bases sitting between them. This CDR3 is 14 amino acids long. This CDR3 is CASSWRSIYNEQFF. DNA of the CDR3: TGTGCCAGCAGCTGGCGGTCCATCTACAATGAGCAGTTCTTC.